This entry features one T cell receptor (beta chain) sequence. The antigen is undetermined. The data stem from a study of T-cell reconstitution after alpha-beta-depleted transplantation in children. General study findings and limits: In some patients, recipient T cells and intrathymic progenitors surviving conditioning explained high day-60 diversity. T-cell counts and diversity at one year post-transplant came mainly from newly produced T cells. Several hundred expanded graft clones reportedly were the source of alpha-beta T cells about two months after transplant.

Preparation of the TCRbeta library involved a method that used unique molecular identifiers. Each CDR3 protein is one row after TCRdb ran MiXCR on the PCR reads. This sample has under 750,000 distinct CDR3 sequences; about 21% occur once, and the top ten carry around 14%. This clonotype originated in a boy in the first two years of life who had a stem cell transplant for acute myeloid leukemia, so the T cells may come from the graft donor. This sample comprised PBMCs, mostly from graft donor cells, obtained 360 days after TCRalphabeta/CD19-depleted stem cell transplant.

The CDR3 reads CSALPGQAWPEKLFF. CDR3 DNA sequence: TGCAGTGCTCTTCCGGGACAGGCCTGGCCTGAAAAACTGTTTTTT. The chain couples TRBV20-1 to TRBJ1-4; 8 positions match TRBD1. Unmatched junction bases numbered 12, after V lost 5 bases and J lost 7 bases. This CDR3 comprises 15 residues. The germline V gene encodes CDR1 DFQATT and CDR2 SNEGSKA (reference sequence).